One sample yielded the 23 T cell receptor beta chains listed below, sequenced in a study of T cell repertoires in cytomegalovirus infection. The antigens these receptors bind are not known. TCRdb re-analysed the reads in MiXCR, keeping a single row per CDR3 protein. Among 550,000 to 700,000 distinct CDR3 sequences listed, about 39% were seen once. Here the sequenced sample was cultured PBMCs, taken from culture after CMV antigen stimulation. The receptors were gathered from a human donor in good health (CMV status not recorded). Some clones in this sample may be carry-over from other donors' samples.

The CDR3 DNA sequence: TGTGCCAGTAGGTCGGGAATTAGACCCCAGCATTTT. Protein sequence: CASRSGIRPQHF. The chain couples TRBV19 to TRBJ1-5; the D is unclear. CDR3 length equals 12 residues. Trimming took off 6 bases at V and 10 bases at J, with 13 bases between the two ends. Germline V gives CDR1 LNHDA, CDR2 SQIVND (reference sequence).

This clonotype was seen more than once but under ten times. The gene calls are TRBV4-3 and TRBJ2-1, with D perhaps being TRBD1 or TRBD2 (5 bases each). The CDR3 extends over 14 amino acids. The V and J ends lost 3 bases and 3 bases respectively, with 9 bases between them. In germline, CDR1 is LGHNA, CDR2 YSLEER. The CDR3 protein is CASSQGPHYNEQFF. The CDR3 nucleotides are TGCGCCAGCAGCCAGGGACCCCACTACAATGAGCAGTTCTTC.

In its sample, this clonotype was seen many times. The CDR3 protein is CASSPTGSDTQYF. CDR3 DNA: TGTGCCAGCTCACCGACAGGGTCAGATACGCAGTATTTT. This chain links TRBV18 with TRBJ2-3; 7 nucleotides line up with TRBD1. The CDR3 runs 13 residues. With V trimmed by 3 bases and J by 4 bases, 1 base remained unmatched. Germline loops: CDR1 KGHSH, CDR2 LQKENI.

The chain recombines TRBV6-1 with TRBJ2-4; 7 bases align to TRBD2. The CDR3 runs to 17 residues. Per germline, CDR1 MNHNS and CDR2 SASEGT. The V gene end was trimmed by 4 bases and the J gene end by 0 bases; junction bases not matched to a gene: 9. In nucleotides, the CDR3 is TGTGCCAGCAGTGGGAGCGGGACCTATCTAGCCAAAAACATTCAGTACTTC. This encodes CASSGSGTYLAKNIQYF.

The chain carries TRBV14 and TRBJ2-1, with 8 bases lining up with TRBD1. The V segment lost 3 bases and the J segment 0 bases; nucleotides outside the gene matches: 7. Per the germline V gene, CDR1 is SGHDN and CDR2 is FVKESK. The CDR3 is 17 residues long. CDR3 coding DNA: TGTGCCAGCAGCCATTGGGCAGGGGGCTACTCCTACAATGAGCAGTTCTTC. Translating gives CASSHWAGGYSYNEQFF.

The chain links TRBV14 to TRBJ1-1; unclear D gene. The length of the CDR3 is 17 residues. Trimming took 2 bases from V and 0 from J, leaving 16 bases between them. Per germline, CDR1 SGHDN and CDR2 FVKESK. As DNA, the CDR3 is TGTGCCAGCAGCCAAAGGGTAGCTCTATTTATGAACACTGAAGCTTTCTTT. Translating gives CASSQRVALFMNTEAFF.

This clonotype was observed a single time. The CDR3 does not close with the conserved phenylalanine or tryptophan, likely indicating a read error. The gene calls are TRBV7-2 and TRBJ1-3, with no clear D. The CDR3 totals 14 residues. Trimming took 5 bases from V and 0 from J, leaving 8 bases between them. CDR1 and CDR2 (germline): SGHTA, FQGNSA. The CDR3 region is CASSTQNSGNTIYI. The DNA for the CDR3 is TGTGCCAGCAGCACCCAGAACTCTGGAAACACCATATATATT.

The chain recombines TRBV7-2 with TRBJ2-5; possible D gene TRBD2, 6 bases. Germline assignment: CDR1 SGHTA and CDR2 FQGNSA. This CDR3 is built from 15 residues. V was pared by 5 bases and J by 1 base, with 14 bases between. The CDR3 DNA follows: TGTGCCAGCAGCCAACTGGGGGGAACCCAAGAGACCCAGTACTTC. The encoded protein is CASSQLGGTQETQYF.

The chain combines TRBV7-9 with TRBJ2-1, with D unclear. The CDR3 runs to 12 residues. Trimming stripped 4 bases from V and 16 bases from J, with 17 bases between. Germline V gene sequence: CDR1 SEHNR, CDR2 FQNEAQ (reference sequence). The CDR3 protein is CASSYGDQAKFF. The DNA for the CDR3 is TGTGCCAGCAGCTACGGAGACCAGGCAAAATTCTTC. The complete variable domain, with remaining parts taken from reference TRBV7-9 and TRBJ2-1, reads DTGVSQNPRHKITKRGQNVTFRCDPISEHNRLYWYRQTLGQGPEFLTYFQNEAQLEKSRLLSDRFSAERPKGSFSTLEIQRTEQGDSAMYLCASSYGDQAKFFGPGTRLTVL.

CDR3 region: CASSPRDRGAEKLFF. CDR3 DNA: TGTGCCAGCAGTCCCCGGGACAGGGGCGCCGAAAAACTGTTTTTT. The genes are TRBV27 and TRBJ1-4; TRBD1 aligns across 10 bases. V lost 5 bases, J lost 8 bases, and 8 bases stayed unmatched. There are 15 residues in the CDR3. Germline V gives CDR1 MNHEY, CDR2 SMNVEV (reference sequence).

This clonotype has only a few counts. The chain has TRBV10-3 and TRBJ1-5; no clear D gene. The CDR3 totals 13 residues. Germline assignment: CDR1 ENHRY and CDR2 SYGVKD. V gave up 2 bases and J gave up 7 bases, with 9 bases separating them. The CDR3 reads CAISERTEQPQHF. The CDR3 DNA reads TGTGCCATCAGTGAGCGAACAGAACAGCCCCAGCATTTT.

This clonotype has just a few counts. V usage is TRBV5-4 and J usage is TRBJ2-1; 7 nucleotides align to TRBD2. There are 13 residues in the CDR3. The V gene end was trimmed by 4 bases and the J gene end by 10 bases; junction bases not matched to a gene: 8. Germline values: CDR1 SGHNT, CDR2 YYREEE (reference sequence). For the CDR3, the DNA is TGTGCCAGCAGCCCTGACCAAGCGGGGGAGCAGTTCTTC. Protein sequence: CASSPDQAGEQFF.

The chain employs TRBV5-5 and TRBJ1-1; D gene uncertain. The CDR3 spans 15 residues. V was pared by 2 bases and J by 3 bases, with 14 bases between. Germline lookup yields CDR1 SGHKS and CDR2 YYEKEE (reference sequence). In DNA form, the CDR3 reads TGTGCCAGCAGCTTAACCGAGGGTCGGTACACTGAAGCTTTCTTT. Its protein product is CASSLTEGRYTEAFF.

This CDR3 is CASSLGGGGGLETQYF. The CDR3 nucleotides read TGTGCCAGCAGCTTAGGGGGTGGCGGAGGTCTGGAGACCCAGTACTTC. This sequence joins TRBV11-2 and TRBJ2-5; weak D call: TRBD2 (5 bases). In germline, CDR1 is SGHAT, CDR2 FQNNGV. The CDR3 is 16 amino acids. Trimming cost V 1 base and J 5 bases, with 17 bases left between them. Full variable domain (missing parts from reference TRBV11-2 and TRBJ2-5): EAGVAQSPRYKIIEKRQSVAFWCNPISGHATLYWYQQILGQGPKLLIQFQNNGVVDDSQLPKDRFSAERLKGVDSTLKIQPAKLEDSAVYLCASSLGGGGGLETQYFGPGTRLLVL.

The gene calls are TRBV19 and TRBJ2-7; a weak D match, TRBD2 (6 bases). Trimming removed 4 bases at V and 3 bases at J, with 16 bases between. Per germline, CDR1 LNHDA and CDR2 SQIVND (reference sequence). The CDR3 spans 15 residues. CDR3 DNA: TGTGCCAGTAGTACCTCCGGGAGCGGCTTCTACGAGCAGTACTTC. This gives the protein CASSTSGSGFYEQYF.

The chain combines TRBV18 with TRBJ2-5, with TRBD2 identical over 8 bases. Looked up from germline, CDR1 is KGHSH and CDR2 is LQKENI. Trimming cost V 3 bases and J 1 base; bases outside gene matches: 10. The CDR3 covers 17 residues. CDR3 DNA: TGTGCCAGCTCACCCGGACTAGCCGGAGGCGTCCAAGAGACCCAGTACTTC. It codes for CASSPGLAGGVQETQYF.

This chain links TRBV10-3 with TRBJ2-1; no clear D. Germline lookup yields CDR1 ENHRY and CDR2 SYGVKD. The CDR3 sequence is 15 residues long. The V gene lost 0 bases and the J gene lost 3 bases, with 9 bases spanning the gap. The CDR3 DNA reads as TGTGCCATCAGTGAGTCGAGGCTGGACTACAATGAGCAGTTCTTC. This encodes CAISESRLDYNEQFF.

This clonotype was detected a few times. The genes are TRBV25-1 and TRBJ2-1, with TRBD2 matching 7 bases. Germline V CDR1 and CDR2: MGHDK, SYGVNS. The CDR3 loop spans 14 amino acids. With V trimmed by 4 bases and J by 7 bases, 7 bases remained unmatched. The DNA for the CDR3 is TGTGCCAGCAGTGGGAGCGGGATAGCTAATGAGCAGTTCTTC. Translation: CASSGSGIANEQFF.

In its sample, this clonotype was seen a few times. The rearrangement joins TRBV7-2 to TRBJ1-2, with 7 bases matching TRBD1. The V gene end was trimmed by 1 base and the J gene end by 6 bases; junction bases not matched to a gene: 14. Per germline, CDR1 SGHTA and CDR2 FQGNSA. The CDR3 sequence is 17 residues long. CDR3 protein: CASSLGVETGRVDGYTF. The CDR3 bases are TGTGCCAGCAGCTTAGGAGTAGAGACAGGGAGGGTTGATGGCTACACCTTC.

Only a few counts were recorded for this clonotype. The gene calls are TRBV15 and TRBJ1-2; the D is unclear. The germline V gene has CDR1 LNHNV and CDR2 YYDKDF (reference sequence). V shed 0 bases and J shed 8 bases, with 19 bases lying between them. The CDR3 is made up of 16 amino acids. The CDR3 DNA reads TGTGCCACCAGCAGAGATCCCGCACCGCAGGTCGGGGGCTACACCTTC. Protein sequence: CATSRDPAPQVGGYTF.

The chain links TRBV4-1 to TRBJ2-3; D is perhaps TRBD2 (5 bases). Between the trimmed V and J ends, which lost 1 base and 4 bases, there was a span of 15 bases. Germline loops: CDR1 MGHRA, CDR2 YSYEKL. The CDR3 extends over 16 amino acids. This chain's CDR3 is CASSQGPPEVADTQYF. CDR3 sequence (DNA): TGCGCCAGCAGCCAAGGGCCCCCGGAGGTTGCAGATACGCAGTATTTT.

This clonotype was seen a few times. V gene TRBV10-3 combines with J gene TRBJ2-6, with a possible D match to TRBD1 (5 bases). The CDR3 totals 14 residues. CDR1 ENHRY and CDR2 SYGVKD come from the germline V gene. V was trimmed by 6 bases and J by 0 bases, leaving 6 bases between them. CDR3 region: CAISRDSGANVLTF. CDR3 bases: TGTGCCATCAGCAGGGACTCTGGGGCCAACGTCCTGACTTTC.

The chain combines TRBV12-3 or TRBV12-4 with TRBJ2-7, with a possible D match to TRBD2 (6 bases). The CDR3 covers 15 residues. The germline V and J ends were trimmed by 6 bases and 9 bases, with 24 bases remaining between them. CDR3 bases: TGTGCCAGCAGCCCTTCCATAGCGGATCCGAGGGGGCAGTACTTC. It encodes CASSPSIADPRGQYF.